The 5 T cell receptor beta chains given below trace back to one sample, sequenced in a study of shared clonotypes between healthy human individuals. The method was immunoSEQ multiplex PCR; TCRdb's version includes in-frame clones alone and lacks a portion of them. The repertoire consists of about 2.4 million clones, with roughly 92% occurring once and the leading ten covering around 0.14%. What was sequenced was naive CD4+ T cells sorted from blood. The subset was: CD45RA+ positively selected. These receptors all come from a man aged 18 to 29 in good health.

The CDR3 spells CASSDGYGNTIYF. The CDR3 region has the DNA TGTGCCAGCAGTGACGGGTATGGAAACACCATATATTTT. The chain carries TRBV2 and TRBJ1-3; D uncertain. Germline V lookup: CDR1 SNHLY, CDR2 FYNNEI. The CDR3 runs 13 residues. V was shortened by 3 bases and J by 3 bases, with 6 bases between the two germline ends.

This chain uses TRBV18 with TRBJ1-1, with D unclear. This CDR3 contains 13 residues. V lost 4 bases and J lost 4, with 10 bases in between. The germline V gene encodes CDR1 KGHSH and CDR2 LQKENI. CDR3 sequence reads: CASSRDISTEAFF. The CDR3 bases are TGTGCCAGCTCACGTGACATATCCACTGAAGCTTTCTTT.

V usage is TRBV6-1 and J usage is TRBJ2-1; possibly TRBD1 or TRBD2 for D (6 bases each). The CDR3 is made up of 16 amino acids. Per the germline V gene, CDR1 is MNHNS and CDR2 is SASEGT. The germline V and J ends were trimmed by 1 base and 5 bases, with 15 bases remaining between them. CDR3 loop: CASSEGGGKFNNEQFF. The CDR3 DNA follows: TGTGCCAGCAGTGAAGGAGGGGGGAAATTCAACAATGAGCAGTTCTTC.

V usage is TRBV19 and J usage is TRBJ2-7; D perhaps matches TRBD1 (6 bases). Per germline, CDR1 LNHDA and CDR2 SQIVND (reference sequence). The CDR3 contains 15 residues. V lost 5 bases to trimming and J lost 4 bases, with 18 bases between them. CDR3 sequence (DNA): TGTGCCAGTAGTGAAAGCTGGGGGCTGATGTACGAGCAGTACTTC. As protein: CASSESWGLMYEQYF.

This sequence joins TRBV7-9 and TRBJ1-3; D is possibly TRBD1 (5 bases). Per germline, CDR1 SEHNR and CDR2 FQNEAQ (reference sequence). This CDR3 comprises 16 residues. Between the trimmed V and J ends, which lost 4 bases and 2 bases, there was a span of 15 bases. The CDR3 coding sequence is TGTGCCAGCAGCTCTAGAGGTGGGGGAACTGGAAACACCATATATTTT. Translation: CASSSRGGGTGNTIYF.